This T cell receptor (beta chain) was retrieved from a study of T cells expressing NK-cell markers. Study-wide background: In the group of eight sequenced donors, seven were HCMV-seropositive and one was seronegative.

Per germline, CDR1 MGHRA and CDR2 YSYEKL. This CDR3 has 17 amino acids. Broader study findings: Topping the CD3+CD56-NKG2C+ fraction as well were these clonotypes, in several donors. Dominant NKG2C+ clonotypes made up roughly 1.0-7.0% of CD8+ T cells in six donors.

TCRdb derives one entry per CDR3 protein from the 5' RACE reads, leaving out DNA. The listing records about 460,000 distinct CDR3 sequences. A remark on this clonotype: What it binds is not known.

The receptor's source is a woman aged 45-65 years in good health. Sequencing was done on a sample of blood T cells: a sorted CD56 or NKG2C T cell subset, CD4+ or CD8+ T cells, or bulk PBMC T cells (not recorded which). The chain links TRBV4-1 to TRBJ1-2; TCRdb reports TRBD1, a call that lacks DNA to check it against. The CDR3 region is CASSQVIRDRANYGYTF.